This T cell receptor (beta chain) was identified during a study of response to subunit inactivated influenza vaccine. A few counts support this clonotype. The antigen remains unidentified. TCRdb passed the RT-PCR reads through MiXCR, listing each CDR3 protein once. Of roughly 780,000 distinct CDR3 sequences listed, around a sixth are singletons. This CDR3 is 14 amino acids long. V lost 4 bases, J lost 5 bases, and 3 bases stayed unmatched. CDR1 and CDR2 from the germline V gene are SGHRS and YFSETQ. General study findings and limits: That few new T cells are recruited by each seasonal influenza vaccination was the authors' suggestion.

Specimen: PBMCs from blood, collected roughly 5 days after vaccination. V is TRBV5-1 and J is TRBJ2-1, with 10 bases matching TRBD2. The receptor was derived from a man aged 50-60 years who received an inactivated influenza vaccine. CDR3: CASSRTSGDNEQFF. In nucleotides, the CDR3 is TGCGCCAGCAGCAGGACTAGCGGCGACAATGAGCAGTTCTTC.